This T cell receptor (beta chain) emerged from a study of monozygotic twins with cystic fibrosis. Germline V gives CDR1 SGDLS, CDR2 YYNGEE. The CDR3 length is 14 residues. Trimming left V 4 bases short and J 4 bases short, with 15 bases between. In regard to this clone: The antigen remains undetermined.

Study observations and caveats: Unrelated CF individuals shared fewer identical clonotypes than monozygotic CF twins. V usage most resembled the co-twin in 13 of 16 pairs.

The data were produced by immunoSEQ multiplex PCR, yet TCRdb's version contains in-frame clones alone and is incomplete. The sample shows around 14,000 clones, 80% to 90% of them seen only once. The material sequenced was blood. The receptor was derived from a boy aged 10-17 years with cystic fibrosis. J is TRBJ2-7 and V is TRBV9; TRBD2 might be the D (6 bases). The CDR3 loop is CASSPRHGGYEQYF. DNA for the CDR3: TGTGCCAGCAGCCCGCGTCATGGGGGGTACGAGCAGTACTTC.